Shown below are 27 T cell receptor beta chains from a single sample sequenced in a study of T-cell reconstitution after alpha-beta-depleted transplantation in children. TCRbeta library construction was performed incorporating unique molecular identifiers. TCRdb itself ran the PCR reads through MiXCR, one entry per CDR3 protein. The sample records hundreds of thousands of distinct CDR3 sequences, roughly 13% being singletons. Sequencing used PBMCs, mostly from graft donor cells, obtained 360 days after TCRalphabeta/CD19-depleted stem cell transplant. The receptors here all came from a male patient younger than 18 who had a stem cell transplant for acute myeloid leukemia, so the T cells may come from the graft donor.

CDR3 sequence: CASSRPPGLQYQETQYF. Here the CDR3 DNA reads TGTGCCAGCAGTCGGCCGCCGGGACTTCAGTACCAAGAGACCCAGTACTTC. This rearrangement joins TRBV12-3 or TRBV12-4 to TRBJ2-5; possibly TRBD2 for D (6 bases). The CDR3 loop spans 17 amino acids. Trimming removed 5 bases from V and 0 bases from J, with 19 bases in between.

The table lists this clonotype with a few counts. CDR3 sequence reads: CASSFRDTYEQYF. CDR3 nucleotides: TGTGCCAGCAGCTTCAGGGACACATACGAGCAGTACTTC. This chain uses TRBV7-9 with TRBJ2-7; TRBD1 might be the D (6 bases). CDR3 length: 13 amino acids. Germline V gives CDR1 SEHNR, CDR2 FQNEAQ (reference sequence). Between the trimmed V and J ends, which lost 3 bases and 4 bases, there was a span of 10 bases.

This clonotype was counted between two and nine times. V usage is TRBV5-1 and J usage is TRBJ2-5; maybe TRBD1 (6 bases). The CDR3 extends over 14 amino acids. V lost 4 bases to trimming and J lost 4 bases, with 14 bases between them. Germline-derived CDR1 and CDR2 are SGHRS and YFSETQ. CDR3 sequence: CASSQQGRVETQYF. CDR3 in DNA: TGCGCCAGCAGCCAACAGGGAAGAGTAGAGACCCAGTACTTC.

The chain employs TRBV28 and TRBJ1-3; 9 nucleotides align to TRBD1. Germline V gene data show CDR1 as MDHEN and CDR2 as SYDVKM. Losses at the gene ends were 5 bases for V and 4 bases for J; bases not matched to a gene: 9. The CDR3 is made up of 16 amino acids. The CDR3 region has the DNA TGTGCCAGCAGTCCCTTACAGGGGGCGAAAGGAAACACCATATATTTT. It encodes CASSPLQGAKGNTIYF.

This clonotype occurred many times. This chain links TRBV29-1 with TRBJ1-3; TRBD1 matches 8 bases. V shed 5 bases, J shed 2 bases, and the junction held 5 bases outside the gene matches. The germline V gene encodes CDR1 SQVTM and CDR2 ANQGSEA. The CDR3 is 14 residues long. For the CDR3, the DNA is TGCAGCGTTCGACAGGGGAGGCCTGGAAACACCATATATTTT. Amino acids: CSVRQGRPGNTIYF.

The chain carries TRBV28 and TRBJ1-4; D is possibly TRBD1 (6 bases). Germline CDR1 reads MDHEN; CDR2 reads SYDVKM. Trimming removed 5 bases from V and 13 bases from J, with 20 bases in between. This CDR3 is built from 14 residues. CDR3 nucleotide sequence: TGTGCCAGCAGTCTACCGGGGGCCATGTCGAGACTGTTTTTT. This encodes CASSLPGAMSRLFF.

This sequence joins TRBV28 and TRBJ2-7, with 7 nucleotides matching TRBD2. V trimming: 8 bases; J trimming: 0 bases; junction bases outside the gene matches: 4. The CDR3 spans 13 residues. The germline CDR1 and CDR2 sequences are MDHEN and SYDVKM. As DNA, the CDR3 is TGTGCCAGCTGGCGGGGGAGCTCCTACGAGCAGTACTTC. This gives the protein CASWRGSSYEQYF.

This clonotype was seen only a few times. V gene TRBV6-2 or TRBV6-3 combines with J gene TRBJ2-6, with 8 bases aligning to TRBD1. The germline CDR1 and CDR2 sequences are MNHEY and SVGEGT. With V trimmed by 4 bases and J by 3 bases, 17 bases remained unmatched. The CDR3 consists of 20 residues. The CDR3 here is CASSSFTPQGGRFGANVLTF. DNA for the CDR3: TGTGCCAGCAGTTCCTTTACCCCACAGGGGGGCAGGTTTGGGGCCAACGTCCTGACTTTC.

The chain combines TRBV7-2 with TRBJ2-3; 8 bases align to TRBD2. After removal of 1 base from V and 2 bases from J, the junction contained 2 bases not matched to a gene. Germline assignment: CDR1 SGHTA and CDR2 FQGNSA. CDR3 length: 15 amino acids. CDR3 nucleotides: TGTGCCAGCAGCTTAGTAGCGGGGACCACAGATACGCAGTATTTT. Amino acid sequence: CASSLVAGTTDTQYF.

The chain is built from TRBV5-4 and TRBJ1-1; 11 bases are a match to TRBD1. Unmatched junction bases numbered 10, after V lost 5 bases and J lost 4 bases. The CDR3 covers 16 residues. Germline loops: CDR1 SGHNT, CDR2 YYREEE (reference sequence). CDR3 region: CASRSRDRGRSTEAFF. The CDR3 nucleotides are TGTGCCAGCAGAAGTAGGGACAGGGGGAGAAGCACTGAAGCTTTCTTT.

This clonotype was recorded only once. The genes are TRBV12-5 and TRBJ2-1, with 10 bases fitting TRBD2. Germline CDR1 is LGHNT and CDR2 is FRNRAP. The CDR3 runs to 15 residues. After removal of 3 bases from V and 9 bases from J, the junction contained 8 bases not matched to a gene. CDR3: CASGFLAGAWGEQFF. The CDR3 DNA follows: TGTGCTAGTGGTTTCCTAGCGGGGGCCTGGGGTGAGCAGTTCTTC.

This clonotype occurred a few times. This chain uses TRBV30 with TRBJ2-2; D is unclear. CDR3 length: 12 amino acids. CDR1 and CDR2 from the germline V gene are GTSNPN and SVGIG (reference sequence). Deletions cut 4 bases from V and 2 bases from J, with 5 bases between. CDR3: CAWNSNTGELFF. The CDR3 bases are TGTGCCTGGAATAGTAACACCGGGGAGCTGTTTTTT.

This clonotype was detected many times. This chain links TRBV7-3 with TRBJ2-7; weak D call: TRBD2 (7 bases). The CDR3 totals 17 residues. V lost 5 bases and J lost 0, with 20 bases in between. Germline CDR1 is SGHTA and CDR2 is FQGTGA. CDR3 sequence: CASSPRGGPRSSYEQYF. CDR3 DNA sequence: TGTGCCAGCAGCCCTAGGGGGGGTCCTAGGAGCTCCTACGAGCAGTACTTC.

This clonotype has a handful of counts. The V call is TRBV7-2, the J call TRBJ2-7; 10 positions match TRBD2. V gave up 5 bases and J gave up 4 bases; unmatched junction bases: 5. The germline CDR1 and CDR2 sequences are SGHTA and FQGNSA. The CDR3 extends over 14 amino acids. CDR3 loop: CASSQREGRYEQYF. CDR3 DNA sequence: TGTGCCAGCAGCCAGCGGGAGGGTCGATACGAGCAGTACTTC.

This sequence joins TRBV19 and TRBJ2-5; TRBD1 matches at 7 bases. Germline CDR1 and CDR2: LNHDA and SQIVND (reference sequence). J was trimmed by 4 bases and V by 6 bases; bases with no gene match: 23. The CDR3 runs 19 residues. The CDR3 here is CASRTKARFAQGKGETQYF. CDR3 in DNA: TGTGCCAGTAGGACCAAGGCCCGGTTCGCACAGGGGAAGGGAGAGACCCAGTACTTC.

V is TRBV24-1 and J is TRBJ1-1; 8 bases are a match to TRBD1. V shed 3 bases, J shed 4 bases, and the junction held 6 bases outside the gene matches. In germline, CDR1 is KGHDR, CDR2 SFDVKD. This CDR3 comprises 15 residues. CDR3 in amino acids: CATSDGDRPGTEAFF. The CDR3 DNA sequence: TGTGCCACCAGTGATGGGGACAGGCCCGGCACTGAAGCTTTCTTT.

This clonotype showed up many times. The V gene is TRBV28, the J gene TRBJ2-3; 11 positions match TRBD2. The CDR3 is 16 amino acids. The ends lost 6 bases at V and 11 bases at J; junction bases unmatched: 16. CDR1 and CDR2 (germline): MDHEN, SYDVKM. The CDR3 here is CASRLPDLAGGAGQYF. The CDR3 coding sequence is TGTGCCAGCAGACTCCCCGACTTAGCGGGGGGGGCTGGGCAGTATTTT.

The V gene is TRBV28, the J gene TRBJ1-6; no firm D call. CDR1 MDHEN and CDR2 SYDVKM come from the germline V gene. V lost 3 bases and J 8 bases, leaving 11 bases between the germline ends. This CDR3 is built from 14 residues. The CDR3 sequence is CASSFTLRDSPLHF. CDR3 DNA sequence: TGTGCCAGCAGTTTCACGCTGAGAGATTCACCCCTCCACTTT. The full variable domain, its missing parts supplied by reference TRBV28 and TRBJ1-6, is DVKVTQSSRYLVKRTGEKVFLECVQDMDHENMFWYRQDPGLGLRLIYFSYDVKMKEKGDIPEGYSVSREKKERFSLILESASTNQTSMYLCASSFTLRDSPLHFGNGTRLTVT.

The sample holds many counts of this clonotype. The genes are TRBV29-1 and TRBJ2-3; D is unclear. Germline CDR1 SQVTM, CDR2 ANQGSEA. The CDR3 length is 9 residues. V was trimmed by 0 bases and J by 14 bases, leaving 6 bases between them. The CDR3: CSVEDLPYF. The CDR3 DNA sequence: TGCAGCGTTGAAGATCTCCCGTATTTT.

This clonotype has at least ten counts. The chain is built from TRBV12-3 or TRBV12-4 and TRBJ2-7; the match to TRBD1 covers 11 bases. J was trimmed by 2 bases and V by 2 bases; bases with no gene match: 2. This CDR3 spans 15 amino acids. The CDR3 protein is CASSLLGQGAYEQYF. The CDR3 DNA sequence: TGTGCCAGCAGTTTACTGGGACAGGGGGCCTACGAGCAGTACTTC.

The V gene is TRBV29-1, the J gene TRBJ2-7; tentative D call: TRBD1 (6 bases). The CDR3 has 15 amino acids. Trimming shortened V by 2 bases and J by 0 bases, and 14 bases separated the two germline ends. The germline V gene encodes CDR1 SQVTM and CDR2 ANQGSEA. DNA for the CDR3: TGCAGCGTTGAAATATTGGGGGCAAGCTCCTACGAGCAGTACTTC. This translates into CSVEILGASSYEQYF.

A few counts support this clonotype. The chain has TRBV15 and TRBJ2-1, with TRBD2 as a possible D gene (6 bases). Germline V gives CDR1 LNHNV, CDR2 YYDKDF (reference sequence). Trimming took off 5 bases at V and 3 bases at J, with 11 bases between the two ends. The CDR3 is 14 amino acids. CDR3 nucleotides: TGTGCCACCAGCGGCCGGGACTTCTACAATGAGCAGTTCTTC. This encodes CATSGRDFYNEQFF.

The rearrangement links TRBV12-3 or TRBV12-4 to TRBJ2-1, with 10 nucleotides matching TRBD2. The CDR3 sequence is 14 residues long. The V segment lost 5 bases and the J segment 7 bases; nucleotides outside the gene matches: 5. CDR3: CASSSGRAWNEQFF. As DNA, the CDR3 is TGTGCCAGCAGTAGCGGGAGGGCCTGGAATGAGCAGTTCTTC.

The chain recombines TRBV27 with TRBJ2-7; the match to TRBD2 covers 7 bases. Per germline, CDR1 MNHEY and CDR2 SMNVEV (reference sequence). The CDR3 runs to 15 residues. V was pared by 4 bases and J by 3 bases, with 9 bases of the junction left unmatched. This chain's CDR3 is CASSYGTTDVYEQYF. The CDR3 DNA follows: TGTGCCAGCAGTTACGGGACTACCGACGTCTACGAGCAGTACTTC.

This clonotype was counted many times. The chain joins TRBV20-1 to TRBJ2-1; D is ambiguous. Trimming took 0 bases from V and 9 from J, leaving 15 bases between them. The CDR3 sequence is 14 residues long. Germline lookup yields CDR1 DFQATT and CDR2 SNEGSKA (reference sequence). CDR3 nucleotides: TGCAGTGCTAGAGATCTTGGTCACCTACGTGAGCAGTTCTTC. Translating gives CSARDLGHLREQFF.

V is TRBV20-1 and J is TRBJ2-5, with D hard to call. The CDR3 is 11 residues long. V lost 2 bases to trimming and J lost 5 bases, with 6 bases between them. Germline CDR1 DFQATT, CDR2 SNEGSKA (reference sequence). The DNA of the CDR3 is TGCAGTGCTAGAATCCTGGAGACCCAGTACTTC. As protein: CSARILETQYF.

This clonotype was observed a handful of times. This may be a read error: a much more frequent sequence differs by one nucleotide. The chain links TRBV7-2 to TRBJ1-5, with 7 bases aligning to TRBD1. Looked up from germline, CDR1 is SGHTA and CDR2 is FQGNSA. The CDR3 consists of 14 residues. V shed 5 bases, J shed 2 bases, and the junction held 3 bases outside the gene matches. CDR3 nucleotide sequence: TGTGCCAGCAGCCCCCAGGGGGGCAATCAGCCCCAGCATTTT. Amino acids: CASSPQGGNQPQHF. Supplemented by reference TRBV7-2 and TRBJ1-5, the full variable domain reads GAGVSQSPSNKVTEKGKDVELRCDPISGHTALYWYRQSLGQGLEFLIYFQGNSAPDKSGLPSDRFSAERTGGSVSTLTIQRTQQEDSAVYLCASSPQGGNQPQHFGDGTRLSIL.